This record looks at one T cell receptor (beta chain) sequence and its context. The target antigen is unknown. These data come from a study of post-analysis software for immune sequencing data. Study-wide findings and caveats: In multiple sclerosis, normalized Chao1 diversity was significantly below that of controls.

cDNA libraries for TCR beta contained unique molecular identifiers. TCRdb re-derived calls from the PCR reads in MiXCR, one entry per CDR3 protein. The repertoire holds hundreds of thousands of distinct CDR3 sequences, with roughly half as singletons. The receptor was isolated from a girl aged 10 to 17 with multiple sclerosis. The sequenced sample was blood.

The CDR3 DNA sequence: TGCGCCAGCAGCTTGGCCGTCAGCGGTAGCTCCTACAATGAGCAGTTCTTC. Encoded protein: CASSLAVSGSSYNEQFF. The chain has TRBV5-1 and TRBJ2-1; D perhaps matches TRBD2 (5 bases). Germline V gives CDR1 SGHRS, CDR2 YFSETQ. Trimming left V 0 bases short and J 0 bases short, with 13 bases between. The CDR3 runs to 17 residues.